The sequence of this T cell receptor (beta chain) was determined in a study of T cell responses to AZD1222 COVID-19 vaccine. V shed 3 bases and J shed 7 bases, with 9 bases lying between them. The CDR3 covers 12 residues. CDR1 and CDR2 from the germline V gene are MGHRA and YSYEKL. Using immunoSEQ multiplex PCR, the repertoire was profiled, and TCRdb retains in-frame clones only, with some absent. The data contain about 110,000 clones, 92% of them singletons. The receptor's source is an adult who received the AZD1222 COVID-19 vaccine. The chain recombines TRBV4-1 with TRBJ1-1; D not resolved. The sequencing here drew on peripheral blood, taken 28 days after the second AZD1222 dose. The CDR3 region has the DNA TGCGCCAGCAGCCAGAGCGTTGGTGAAGCTTTCTTT. This gives the protein CASSQSVGEAFF.